Presented here are 24 T cell receptor beta chains from one specimen sequenced in a study of OX40 agonist ivuxolimab in advanced cancers. Generated by immunoSEQ multiplex PCR, the TCRdb table keeps only in-frame clones and is missing some. The table shows roughly 86,000 clones, with about 93% occurring only once. Sequences were derived from CD4+ or CD8+ T cells sorted from blood, sampled in a trial of the OX40 agonist ivuxolimab. These receptors came from an adult with an advanced solid tumor such as melanoma, head and neck, liver or kidney cancer.

V is TRBV7-8 and J is TRBJ2-7, with a weak D call TRBD2 (5 bases). The CDR3 sequence is 14 residues long. The germline V gene has CDR1 SGHVS and CDR2 FQNEAQ. V lost 2 bases and J 0 bases, leaving 8 bases between the germline ends. CDR3 amino acids: CASSLYGNSYEQYF. CDR3 DNA: TGTGCCAGCAGCTTATACGGGAACTCCTACGAGCAGTACTTC.

The CDR3 sequence: CASSSGGSSSGNTIYF. As DNA, the CDR3 is TGTGCCAGCTCCTCGGGGGGGTCCTCCTCTGGAAACACCATATATTTT. The chain employs TRBV5-4 and TRBJ1-3; TRBD1 might be the D (5 bases). Trimming removed 7 bases at V and 0 bases at J, with 17 bases between. This CDR3 comprises 16 residues. CDR1 SGHNT and CDR2 YYREEE come from the germline V gene (reference sequence).

The chain links TRBV5-5 to TRBJ2-3; D is undetermined. Germline CDR1 and CDR2: SGHKS and YYEKEE (reference sequence). The V and J ends lost 0 bases and 5 bases respectively, with 10 bases between them. The CDR3 spans 14 residues. CDR3: CASSLGPKGDTQYF. DNA for the CDR3: TGTGCCAGCAGCTTGGGCCCAAAGGGAGATACGCAGTATTTT.

V is TRBV5-1 and J is TRBJ2-3; TRBD2 agrees at 7 bases. V shed 7 bases and J 1 base; nucleotides not matched to a gene: 12. Germline V gives CDR1 SGHRS, CDR2 YFSETQ. The CDR3 contains 16 residues. CDR3 sequence (DNA): TGCGCCAGCGCCCTGGCGGGAGCAACGCGCACAGATACGCAGTATTTT. It is translated as CASALAGATRTDTQYF.

The chain is built from TRBV7-3 and TRBJ2-2, with D hard to call. Per germline, CDR1 SGHTA and CDR2 FQGTGA. CDR3 size: 15 residues. Trimming cost V 2 bases and J 8 bases, with 15 bases left between them. The CDR3 is CASSLLGFDSGELFF. Here the CDR3 DNA reads TGTGCCAGCAGCTTACTAGGTTTTGATTCGGGGGAGCTGTTTTTT.

The genes are TRBV13 and TRBJ1-2, with 7 bases matching TRBD1. The CDR3 length is 13 residues. V lost 1 base, J lost 8 bases, and 4 bases stayed unmatched. Germline lookup yields CDR1 PRHDT and CDR2 FYEKMQ (reference sequence). The CDR3 bases are TGTGCCAGCAGCTTAGAGGGGGCTTTGGGCTACACCTTC. Its protein is CASSLEGALGYTF.

CDR3 sequence: CASSGGVPYNEQFF. CDR3 DNA: TGTGCCAGCAGCGGAGGGGTTCCCTACAATGAGCAGTTCTTC. The rearrangement links TRBV7-9 to TRBJ2-1; maybe TRBD2 (6 bases). V shed 5 bases and J shed 2 bases, with 10 bases lying between them. CDR3 length: 14 residues. The germline CDR1 and CDR2 sequences are SEHNR and FQNEAQ (reference sequence).

V gene TRBV30 combines with J gene TRBJ2-3, with D hard to call. The CDR3 is 13 residues long. From germline, CDR1 is GTSNPN and CDR2 SVGIG (reference sequence). Trimming cost V 1 base and J 2 bases, with 7 bases left between them. For the CDR3, the DNA is TGTGCCTGGAGTGGTGGTATCACAGATACGCAGTATTTT. Protein product: CAWSGGITDTQYF.

The chain joins TRBV6-6 to TRBJ2-2; a weak D match, TRBD1 (6 bases). Germline V gives CDR1 MNHNY, CDR2 SVGAGI (reference sequence). With 6 bases removed from V and 2 bases from J, the gap between germline ends came to 13 bases. CDR3 size: 15 residues. CDR3 in amino acids: CASRTTGRNTGELFF. The CDR3 bases are TGTGCCAGCAGGACAACAGGGAGAAACACCGGGGAGCTGTTTTTT.

The chain employs TRBV19 and TRBJ1-1; 8 nucleotides align to TRBD1. CDR3 length equals 15 residues. CDR1 and CDR2 from the germline V gene are LNHDA and SQIVND (reference sequence). Trimming at V came to 5 bases and at J to 3 bases, leaving 8 bases not matched to a gene. The CDR3 sequence is CASSPRTGPDTEAFF. The CDR3, as DNA: TGTGCCAGTAGTCCTCGGACAGGGCCGGACACTGAAGCTTTCTTT. Combining the CDR3 with reference TRBV19 and TRBJ1-1 gives the whole variable domain DGGITQSPKYLFRKEGQNVTLSCEQNLNHDAMYWYRQDPGQGLRLIYYSQIVNDFQKGDIAEGYSVSREKKESFPLTVTSAQKNPTAFYLCASSPRTGPDTEAFFGQGTRLTVV.

V gene TRBV7-9 combines with J gene TRBJ2-3; TRBD2 matches 11 bases. After removal of 6 bases from V and 5 bases from J, the junction contained 7 bases not matched to a gene. This CDR3 is built from 15 residues. CDR1 and CDR2 (germline): SEHNR, FQNEAQ (reference sequence). CDR3 DNA sequence: TGTGCCAGCAGGCCACTAGCGGGAGCGGAAGATACGCAGTATTTT. Amino acids: CASRPLAGAEDTQYF.

J is TRBJ2-7 and V is TRBV6-1, with 10 positions matching TRBD2. Trimming at V came to 2 bases and at J to 4 bases, leaving 5 bases not matched to a gene. Germline CDR1 MNHNS, CDR2 SASEGT. This CDR3 has 15 residues. This CDR3 reads CASSEQWTSGYEQYF. Written as DNA, the CDR3 is TGTGCCAGCAGTGAACAGTGGACTAGCGGTTACGAGCAGTACTTC.

The CDR3 nucleotides read TGTGCCAGCAGCTGGGGACAGACTCGGACTGAAGCTTTCTTT. It encodes CASSWGQTRTEAFF. V is TRBV11-3 and J is TRBJ1-1; 7 bases align to TRBD1. The length of the CDR3 is 14 residues. Germline assignment: CDR1 SGHNT and CDR2 YENEEA. V shed 4 bases, J shed 5 bases, and the junction held 7 bases outside the gene matches.

This chain joins TRBV11-3 and TRBJ2-3, with a tentative D call TRBD1 (5 bases). Germline values: CDR1 SGHNT, CDR2 YENEEA. This CDR3 contains 15 residues. Trimming stripped 0 bases from V and 2 bases from J, with 9 bases between. For the CDR3, the DNA is TGTGCCAGCAGCTTAGAAGGCGGACACACAGATACGCAGTATTTT. This gives the protein CASSLEGGHTDTQYF. The entire variable domain, with the rest obtained from reference TRBV11-3 and TRBJ2-3, is as follows: EAGVVQSPRYKIIEKKQPVAFWCNPISGHNTLYWYLQNLGQGPELLIRYENEEAVDDSQLPKDRFSAERLKGVDSTLKIQPAELGDSAVYLCASSLEGGHTDTQYFGPGTRLTVL.

The genes are TRBV4-1 and TRBJ2-5, with D perhaps assigned TRBD1 or TRBD2 (5 bases each). Germline V CDR1 and CDR2: MGHRA, YSYEKL. V lost 0 bases and J 4 bases, leaving 12 bases between the germline ends. The CDR3 is 15 amino acids. The CDR3 spells CASSQDSAGRETQYF. CDR3 DNA sequence: TGCGCCAGCAGCCAAGATTCAGCAGGGAGAGAGACCCAGTACTTC.

The rearrangement joins TRBV28 to TRBJ1-5; D gene unclear. V lost 4 bases and J lost 9, with 13 bases in between. The CDR3 loop spans 13 amino acids. Germline V gene sequence: CDR1 MDHEN, CDR2 SYDVKM. The DNA for the CDR3 is TGTGCCAGCAGTTCGGAGAGCTCTAGGCCCCAGCATTTT. Its protein product is CASSSESSRPQHF.

V and J are TRBV5-1 and TRBJ2-1, with 8 bases fitting TRBD1. From germline, CDR1 is SGHRS and CDR2 YFSETQ. With 1 base clipped from V and 3 bases from J, the junction kept 3 bases outside the gene matches. The CDR3 spans 15 residues. The CDR3, as DNA: TGCGCCAGCAGCTTGTTCGGGACAGGCTACAATGAGCAGTTCTTC. Protein product: CASSLFGTGYNEQFF.

The V gene is TRBV19, the J gene TRBJ1-5, with D possibly being TRBD1 (6 bases). The CDR3 has 14 amino acids. Germline V lookup: CDR1 LNHDA, CDR2 SQIVND (reference sequence). The ends were cut back, 4 bases at V and 5 bases at J, with 12 bases in the middle. The CDR3 reads CASSKNPGDQPQHF. CDR3 in DNA: TGTGCCAGTAGTAAGAATCCAGGGGATCAGCCCCAGCATTTT.

This chain connects TRBV28 to TRBJ1-4; possible D gene TRBD1, 5 bases. The ends were cut back, 5 bases at V and 7 bases at J, with 14 bases in the middle. The CDR3 sequence is 14 residues long. Germline-derived CDR1 and CDR2 are MDHEN and SYDVKM. The CDR3 DNA is TGTGCCAGCAGTCGGCAGGGAGAGAGTGAAAAACTGTTTTTT. As protein: CASSRQGESEKLFF.

This clone was recorded once. The chain employs TRBV28 and TRBJ2-1, with 8 bases fitting TRBD1. The germline V gene has CDR1 MDHEN and CDR2 SYDVKM. The CDR3 totals 17 residues. The V and J ends lost 4 bases and 0 bases, in that order; junction bases with no gene match: 8. CDR3 protein: CASSSTGGTSSYNEQFF. The CDR3 DNA reads TGTGCCAGCAGTTCCACAGGGGGTACGAGCTCCTACAATGAGCAGTTCTTC.

The chain is built from TRBV7-9 and TRBJ2-1; a weak D match, TRBD2 (5 bases). V lost 7 bases to trimming and J lost 0 bases, with 13 bases between them. The CDR3 has 15 amino acids. In germline, CDR1 is SEHNR, CDR2 FQNEAQ (reference sequence). CDR3 in amino acids: CASTPRAGSYNEQFF. DNA of the CDR3: TGTGCCAGCACCCCGCGGGCGGGCTCCTACAATGAGCAGTTCTTC.

J is TRBJ2-7 and V is TRBV27, with D hard to call. With 3 bases removed from V and 2 bases from J, the gap between germline ends came to 14 bases. Per the germline V gene, CDR1 is MNHEY and CDR2 is SMNVEV (reference sequence). The length of the CDR3 is 15 residues. The CDR3 region has the DNA TGTGCCAGCAGTTTCGTGGCAGGCCCTACCTACGAGCAGTACTTC. Amino acids: CASSFVAGPTYEQYF.

This chain uses TRBV28 with TRBJ1-3; D is undetermined. CDR1 and CDR2 (germline): MDHEN, SYDVKM. The CDR3 is 13 residues long. With 7 bases removed from V and 4 bases from J, the gap between germline ends came to 11 bases. CDR3 residues: CASTKPGGNTIYF. In DNA form, the CDR3 reads TGTGCCAGCACCAAACCCGGAGGAAACACCATATATTTT.

The chain uses TRBV6-4 and TRBJ2-3; maybe TRBD2 (6 bases). Germline-derived CDR1 and CDR2 are MRHNA and SNTAGT. The V end lost 3 bases, the J end lost 1 base, and 14 bases lay between the germline ends. The CDR3 totals 16 residues. The CDR3 DNA reads TGTGCCAGCAGTGAAATGGAGGGTGCAGGCACAGATACGCAGTATTTT. This codes for CASSEMEGAGTDTQYF.